These 5 T cell receptor beta chains came from one sample sequenced in a study of blood T cell repertoires in COVID-19. The repertoire was sequenced with immunoSEQ multiplex PCR; TCRdb's copy has only in-frame clones and lacks some. The table shows around 310,000 clones, with around nine tenths occurring only once. Sequenced input: peripheral blood. Receptors were obtained from a woman in her twenties or thirties with COVID-19, enrolled during active disease.

V gene TRBV9 combines with J gene TRBJ2-2; 8 positions agree with TRBD2. V dropped 0 bases and J dropped 7; count of bases not matched to a gene: 8. The germline gives CDR1 SGDLS, CDR2 YYNGEE. The CDR3 totals 16 residues. The DNA of the CDR3 is TGTGCCAGCAGCGTAGGGACCGGGACTAGTTACGGGGAGCTGTTTTTT. Translated: CASSVGTGTSYGELFF.

This sequence joins TRBV9 and TRBJ2-1, with D perhaps matching TRBD2 (6 bases). Germline CDR1 is SGDLS and CDR2 is YYNGEE. The CDR3 is 15 amino acids. Trimming removed 3 bases from V and 0 bases from J, with 10 bases in between. CDR3 DNA sequence: TGTGCCAGCAGCGGGGGACTGGGCTCCTACAATGAGCAGTTCTTC. It codes for CASSGGLGSYNEQFF.

The V gene is TRBV4-3, the J gene TRBJ2-4; 9 bases match TRBD2. Germline loops: CDR1 LGHNA, CDR2 YSLEER. The CDR3 is made up of 17 amino acids. Unmatched junction bases numbered 9, after V lost 0 bases and J lost 6 bases. The CDR3 DNA is TGCGCCAGCAGCCAAGATGGACCAGCGGGAGGTAGAAACATTCAGTACTTC. Its protein product is CASSQDGPAGGRNIQYF.

The genes are TRBV6-2 or TRBV6-3 and TRBJ2-5, with TRBD1 as a possible D gene (5 bases). Germline values: CDR1 MNHEY, CDR2 SVGEGT. Trimming pared 2 bases from V and 1 base from J, leaving 20 bases between. The CDR3 length is 18 residues. CDR3 DNA sequence: TGTGCCAGCAGTTACGAGGTTCTGGACAAATTCCGCCAAGAGACCCAGTACTTC. Amino acids: CASSYEVLDKFRQETQYF.

The table lists this clone with a count of one. The CDR3 sequence: CASSTIAGGPTDTQYF. CDR3 DNA: TGTGCCAGCAGTACTATAGCGGGAGGGCCGACAGATACGCAGTATTTT. This chain uses TRBV3-1 (or the pseudogene TRBV3-2) with TRBJ2-3; TRBD2 matches at 11 bases. With V trimmed by 6 bases and J by 3 bases, 8 bases remained unmatched. CDR3 size: 16 residues. In germline, CDR1 is LGHDT, CDR2 YNNKEL (reference sequence).